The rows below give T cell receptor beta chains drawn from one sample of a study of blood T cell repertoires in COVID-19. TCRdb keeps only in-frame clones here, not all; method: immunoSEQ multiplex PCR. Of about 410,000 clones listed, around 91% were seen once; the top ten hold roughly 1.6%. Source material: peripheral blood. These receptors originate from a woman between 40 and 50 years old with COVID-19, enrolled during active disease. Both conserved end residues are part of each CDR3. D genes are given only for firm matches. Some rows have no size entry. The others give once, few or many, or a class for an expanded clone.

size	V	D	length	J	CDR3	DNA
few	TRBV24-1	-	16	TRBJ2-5	CATSSQNRAVQETQYF	TGTGCCACCAGTTCACAAAACAGGGCTGTCCAAGAGACCCAGTACTTC
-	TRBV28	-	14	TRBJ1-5	CASSGGGGWQPQHF	TGTGCCAGCAGTGGAGGGGGGGGCTGGCAGCCCCAGCATTTT
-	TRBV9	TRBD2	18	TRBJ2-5	CASSVATSGGAGQETQYF	TGTGCCAGCAGCGTAGCTACGAGCGGGGGGGCCGGTCAAGAGACCCAGTACTTC
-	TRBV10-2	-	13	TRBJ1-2	CASSEQIFYGYTF	TGCGCCAGCAGTGAACAGATCTTCTATGGCTACACCTTC
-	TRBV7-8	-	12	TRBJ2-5	CASSVRSGTQYF	TGTGCCAGCAGCGTGAGGAGTGGGACCCAGTACTTC
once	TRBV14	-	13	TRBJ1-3	CASSRDNGNTIYF	TGTGCCAGCAGCCGGGACAATGGAAACACCATATATTTT
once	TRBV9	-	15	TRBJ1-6	CASGRGYSSHSPLHF	TGTGCCAGCGGGCGGGGGTATTCTTCCCATTCACCCCTCCACTTT
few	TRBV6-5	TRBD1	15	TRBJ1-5	CASSKDRGPNQPQHF	TGTGCCAGCAGCAAGGACAGGGGGCCCAATCAGCCCCAGCATTTT
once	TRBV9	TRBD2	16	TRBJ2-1	CASSPRVSGGYNEQFF	TGTGCCAGCAGCCCAAGGGTTTCGGGAGGATACAATGAGCAGTTCTTC
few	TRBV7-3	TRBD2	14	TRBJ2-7	CASSLAAGGIEQYF	TGTGCCAGCAGCTTAGCTGCGGGGGGGATTGAGCAGTACTTC
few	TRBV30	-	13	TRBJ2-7	CAWSGGQNYEQYF	TGTGCCTGGAGTGGAGGACAGAACTACGAGCAGTACTTC
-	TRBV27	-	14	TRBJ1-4	CASSLILGNEKLFF	TGTGCCAGCAGTTTAATCCTCGGTAATGAAAAACTGTTTTTT
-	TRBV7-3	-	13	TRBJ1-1	CASSSVRGTEAFF	TGTGCCAGCAGCTCAGTCCGGGGGACTGAAGCTTTCTTT
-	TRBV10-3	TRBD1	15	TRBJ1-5	CAISESVAGGWPQHF	TGTGCCATCAGTGAGTCGGTGGCAGGGGGATGGCCCCAGCATTTT
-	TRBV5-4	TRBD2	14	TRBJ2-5	CASSPREGGETQYF	TGTGCCAGCAGCCCCCGGGAGGGTGGGGAGACCCAGTACTTC
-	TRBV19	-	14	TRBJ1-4	CASSIVQGMEKLFF	TGTGCCAGTAGTATTGTCCAGGGGATGGAAAAACTGTTTTTT
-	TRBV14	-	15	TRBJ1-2	CASSQNPGQVYGYTF	TGTGCCAGCAGCCAAAATCCGGGACAAGTCTATGGCTACACCTTC
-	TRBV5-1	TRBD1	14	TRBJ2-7	CASSPGTGPYEQYF	TGCGCCAGCAGCCCCGGGACAGGGCCCTACGAGCAGTACTTC
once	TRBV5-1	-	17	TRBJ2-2	CASSSQPSGFLAGELFF	TGCGCCAGCAGCTCGCAACCCTCAGGGTTTTTGGCCGGGGAGCTGTTTTTT
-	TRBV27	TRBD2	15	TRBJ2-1	CASTPGLAGDNEQFF	TGTGCCAGCACTCCCGGACTAGCGGGAGACAATGAGCAGTTCTTC
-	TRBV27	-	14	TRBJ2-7	CASSFRDDSYEQYF	TGTGCCAGCAGTTTCCGGGATGATTCCTACGAGCAGTACTTC
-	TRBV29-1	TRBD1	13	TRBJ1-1	CSGGTGKSTEAFF	TGCAGCGGGGGGACAGGGAAGAGCACTGAAGCTTTCTTT
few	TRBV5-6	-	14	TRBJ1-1	CASSLVYSSTEAFF	TGTGCCAGCAGCTTGGTCTATTCTAGCACTGAAGCTTTCTTT
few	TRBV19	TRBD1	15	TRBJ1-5	CASSPGQGWNQPQHF	TGTGCCAGTAGTCCCGGACAGGGTTGGAATCAGCCCCAGCATTTT
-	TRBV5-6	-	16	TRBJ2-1	CASSLAGTPYYNEQFF	TGTGCCAGCAGCTTGGCCGGGACACCCTATTACAATGAGCAGTTCTTC
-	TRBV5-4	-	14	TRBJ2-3	CASSHRRATDTQYF	TGTGCCAGCAGTCACAGGAGGGCCACAGATACGCAGTATTTT